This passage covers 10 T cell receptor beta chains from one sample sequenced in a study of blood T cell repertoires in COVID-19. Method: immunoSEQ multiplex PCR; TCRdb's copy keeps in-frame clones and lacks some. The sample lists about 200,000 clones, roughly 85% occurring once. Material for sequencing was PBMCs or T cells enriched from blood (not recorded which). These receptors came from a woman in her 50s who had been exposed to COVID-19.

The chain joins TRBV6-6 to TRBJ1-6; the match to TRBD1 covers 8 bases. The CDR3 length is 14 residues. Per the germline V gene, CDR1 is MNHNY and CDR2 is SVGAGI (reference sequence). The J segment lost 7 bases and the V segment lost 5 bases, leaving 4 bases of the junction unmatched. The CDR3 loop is CASSVGQENSPLHF. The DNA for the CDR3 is TGTGCCAGCAGTGTGGGACAGGAGAATTCACCCCTCCACTTT.

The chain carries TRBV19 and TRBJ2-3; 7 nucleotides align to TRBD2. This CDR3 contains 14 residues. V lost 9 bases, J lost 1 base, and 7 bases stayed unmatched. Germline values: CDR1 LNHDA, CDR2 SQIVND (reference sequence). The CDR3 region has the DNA TGTGCCAGCAGTCTCCTAGCGGGCACAGATACGCAGTATTTT. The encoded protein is CASSLLAGTDTQYF.

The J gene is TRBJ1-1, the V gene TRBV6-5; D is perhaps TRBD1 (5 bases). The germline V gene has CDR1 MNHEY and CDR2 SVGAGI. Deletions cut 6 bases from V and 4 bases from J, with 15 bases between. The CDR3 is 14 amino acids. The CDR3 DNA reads TGTGCCAGCAGGTCGGACATTTGGGGCACTGAAGCTTTCTTT. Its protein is CASRSDIWGTEAFF.

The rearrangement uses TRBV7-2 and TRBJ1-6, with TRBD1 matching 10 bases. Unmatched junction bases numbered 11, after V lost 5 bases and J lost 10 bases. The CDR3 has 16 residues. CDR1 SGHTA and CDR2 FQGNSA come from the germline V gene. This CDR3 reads CASSTRPTGGFSPLHF. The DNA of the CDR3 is TGTGCCAGCAGCACTCGACCGACAGGGGGCTTCTCACCCCTCCACTTT.

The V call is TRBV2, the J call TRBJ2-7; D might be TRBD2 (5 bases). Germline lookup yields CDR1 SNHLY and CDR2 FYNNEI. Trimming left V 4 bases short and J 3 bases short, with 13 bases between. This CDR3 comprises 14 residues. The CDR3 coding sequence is TGTGCCAGCAGTGCCTCTCCGGAGGTCTACGAGCAGTACTTC. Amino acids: CASSASPEVYEQYF.

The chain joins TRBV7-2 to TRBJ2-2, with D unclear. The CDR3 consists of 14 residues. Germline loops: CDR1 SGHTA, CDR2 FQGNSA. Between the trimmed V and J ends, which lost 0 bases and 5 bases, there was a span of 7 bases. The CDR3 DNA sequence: TGTGCCAGCAGCTTAGCTAGTCCAACCGGGGAGCTGTTTTTT. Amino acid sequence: CASSLASPTGELFF.

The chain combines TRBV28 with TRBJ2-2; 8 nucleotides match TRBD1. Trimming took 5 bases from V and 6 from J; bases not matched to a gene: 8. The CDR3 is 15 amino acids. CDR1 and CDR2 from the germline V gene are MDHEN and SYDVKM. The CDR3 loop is CASSPDRGRAGELFF. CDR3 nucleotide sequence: TGTGCCAGCAGTCCCGACAGGGGTAGGGCCGGGGAGCTGTTTTTT. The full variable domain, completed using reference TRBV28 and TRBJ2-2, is DVKVTQSSRYLVKRTGEKVFLECVQDMDHENMFWYRQDPGLGLRLIYFSYDVKMKEKGDIPEGYSVSREKKERFSLILESASTNQTSMYLCASSPDRGRAGELFFGEGSRLTVL.

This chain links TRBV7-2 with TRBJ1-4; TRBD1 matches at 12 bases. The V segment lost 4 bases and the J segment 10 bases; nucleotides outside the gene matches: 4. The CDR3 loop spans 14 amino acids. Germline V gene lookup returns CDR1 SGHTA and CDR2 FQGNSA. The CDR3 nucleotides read TGTGCCAGCAGCTCCGGGACAGGGGGCCGAAAACTGTTTTTT. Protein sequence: CASSSGTGGRKLFF.

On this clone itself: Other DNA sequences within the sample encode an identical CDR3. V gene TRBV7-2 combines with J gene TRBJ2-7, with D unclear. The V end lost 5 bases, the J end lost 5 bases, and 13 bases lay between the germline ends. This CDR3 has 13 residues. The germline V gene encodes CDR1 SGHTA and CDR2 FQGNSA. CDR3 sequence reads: CASSLSRVDEQYF. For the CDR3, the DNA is TGTGCCAGCAGCCTAAGTAGAGTGGACGAGCAGTACTTC.

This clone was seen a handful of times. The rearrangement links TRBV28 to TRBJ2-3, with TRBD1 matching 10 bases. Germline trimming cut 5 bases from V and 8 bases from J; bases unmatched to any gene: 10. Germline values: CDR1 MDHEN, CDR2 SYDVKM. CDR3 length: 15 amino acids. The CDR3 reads CASSPPGQGLVTQYF. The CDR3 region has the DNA TGTGCCAGCAGTCCCCCGGGACAGGGGCTCGTTACGCAGTATTTT.